These 7 T cell receptor beta chains were all obtained from the same sample, sequenced in a study of cytomegalovirus exposure and HLA in healthy donors (dated 2017 in TCRdb). The protocol used for the library was the immunoSEQ multiplex PCR assay. The multiplex PCR relied on a mix of 60 forward primers for TCR Vbeta segments and 13 reverse primers for TCR Jbeta segments. TCRdb limited this immuneACCESS table to in-frame rearrangements with V and J called. A share of clones is missing; checked studies link under half to unresolved V genes, and the rest is unexplained. The sample data list 90,000 to 100,000 clones, and 60% to 80% of these were observed just once. Together, the top ten hold roughly 7.1% of the sample. The material sequenced was PBMCs. Every receptor here comes from a female donor in good health and CMV-seronegative.

This CDR3 reads CASSLEASSHEQYF. CDR3 DNA sequence: TGCGCCAGCAGCTTGGAAGCGTCCTCTCACGAGCAGTACTTC. This chain connects TRBV5-1 to TRBJ2-7; no reliable D call. The CDR3 consists of 14 residues. Trimming left V 0 bases short and J 5 bases short, with 12 bases between. Germline V CDR1 and CDR2: SGHRS, YFSETQ.

As DNA, the CDR3 is TGTGCCACCTTGGGACAGGGGGCTACGTATGGCTACACCTTC. This encodes CATLGQGATYGYTF. The gene calls are TRBV19 and TRBJ1-2, with 12 nucleotides matching TRBD1. Trimming at V came to 10 bases and at J to 5 bases, leaving 8 bases not matched to a gene. CDR3 length: 14 residues. The germline V gene encodes CDR1 LNHDA and CDR2 SQIVND (reference sequence).

V gene TRBV7-8 combines with J gene TRBJ2-1; 7 bases are shared with TRBD1. V trimming: 4 bases; J trimming: 7 bases; junction bases outside the gene matches: 10. The V gene's germline CDR1 is SGHVS and CDR2 FQNEAQ. The CDR3 has 15 amino acids. The DNA for the CDR3 is TGTGCCAGCAGCTCCTATGGGCAGGGGGAGAATGAGCAGTTCTTC. Amino acid sequence: CASSSYGQGENEQFF.

The chain is built from TRBV29-1 and TRBJ1-2; maybe TRBD1 (6 bases). Germline-derived CDR1 and CDR2 are SQVTM and ANQGSEA. This CDR3 has 14 residues. The CDR3 DNA is TGCAGAGCAGGGGTCGGAGTATTCACGAATGGCTACACCTTC. As protein: CRAGVGVFTNGYTF.

In its sample, this clone was seen a few times. The chain carries TRBV18 and TRBJ1-2; a possible D gene is TRBD1 (5 bases). V lost 2 bases and J lost 0, with 10 bases in between. The CDR3 has 15 residues. The germline CDR1 and CDR2 sequences are KGHSH and LQKENI. CDR3 bases: TGTGCCAGCTCACCAACGGACACCGCTAACTATGGCTACACCTTC. Translation gives CASSPTDTANYGYTF.

This chain uses TRBV21-1 with TRBJ2-1; TRBD2 is the table's D call and was not checked against the DNA. TRBV21-1 is designated a pseudogene. The CDR3 runs 12 residues. The CDR3 loop reads CATSGGENEQFF. CDR3 DNA sequence: TGTGCCACCTCGGGCGGGGAGAATGAGCAGTTCTTC.

The V and J genes are TRBV7-2 and TRBJ2-1, with TRBD2 identical over 13 bases. Per the germline V gene, CDR1 is SGHTA and CDR2 is FQGNSA. The CDR3 runs 16 residues. The V and J ends lost 4 bases and 7 bases, in that order; junction bases with no gene match: 7. The CDR3 here is CASSSLTSGRTNEQFF. Written as DNA, the CDR3 is TGTGCCAGCAGCTCCTTGACTAGCGGGAGGACAAATGAGCAGTTCTTC.